A selection of T cell receptor beta chains follows, all from one sample in a study of immune evolution from preneoplasia to lung adenocarcinoma. Sequencing used immunoSEQ multiplex PCR; TCRdb keeps in-frame clones, though not all of them. This table has around 13,000 clones, around three quarters appearing once. Sequences were obtained from FFPE minimally invasive lung adenocarcinoma tissue. All receptors come from an older person with lung adenocarcinoma. The CDR3 runs from the conserved cysteine through the conserved F or W.

V,J,length,CDR3
TRBV28,TRBJ1-1,16,CASSLGGAGIRTEAFF
TRBV2,TRBJ2-1,14,CASSVAGVGNEQFF
TRBV27,TRBJ1-2,17,CASSRNRGQASNYGYTF
TRBV29-1,TRBJ2-7,12,CSVVLAAYEQYF
TRBV19,TRBJ1-1,14,CASKVRHPNTEAFF
TRBV5-1,TRBJ2-3,14,CASSLYRGGDTQYF
TRBV4-2,TRBJ2-2,21,CASSQDWTGTSGRGHTGELFF
TRBV30,TRBJ1-4,13,CAWARGRGEKLFF
TRBV28,TRBJ1-5,15,CASSYRKQKDPPQHF
TRBV30,TRBJ1-1,15,CAWSVLGRGFAEAFF
TRBV28,TRBJ2-7,14,CASSRSNTGREQYF
TRBV28,TRBJ2-1,14,CASSLWSMTSGSFF
TRBV5-1,TRBJ2-1,15,CASSTSGVAHNEQFF
TRBV9,TRBJ1-6,15,CASSSGQGNNSPLHF
TRBV18,TRBJ1-4,15,CASSNRGTGNEKLFF
TRBV18,TRBJ2-5,13,CASSPGLGETQYF
TRBV4-1,TRBJ1-1,16,CASSQSPGQKNTEAFF
TRBV7-9,TRBJ1-1,13,CASSYTQNTEAFF
TRBV4-1,TRBJ2-3,16,CASSQDPGSGTDTQYF
TRBV5-6,TRBJ2-2,19,CASSLSVVQAGGYTGELFF
TRBV7-9,TRBJ1-4,17,CASSSWTGGLSNEKLFF
TRBV7-9,TRBJ2-5,16,CASSFINHRGEETQYF
TRBV28,TRBJ1-3,15,CASSYSGGSGNTIYF
TRBV6-1,TRBJ1-1,15,CASRGVEGLGTEAFF
TRBV7-2,TRBJ1-6,14,CASSLGVGDSPLHF
TRBV2,TRBJ2-5,13,CASSEVIGETQYF
TRBV2,TRBJ1-5,15,CASNSQGTPNQPQHF
TRBV5-4,TRBJ2-7,13,CASSLDESYEQYF
TRBV29-1,TRBJ1-5,12,CSVGSGNQPQHF
TRBV6-6,TRBJ1-5,14,CASGKGRGDQPQHF
TRBV11-2,TRBJ2-1,15,CASSLEPLAYNEQFF
TRBV5-1,TRBJ2-6,15,CASSLSLSGANVLTF
TRBV5-1,TRBJ2-3,16,CASSPGNSGVTDTQYF
TRBV6-6,TRBJ2-1,15,CASIPGQGRVNEQFF
TRBV19,TRBJ2-7,14,CASSGGTGGYEQYF
TRBV28,TRBJ1-1,14,CASILRGMNTEAFF
TRBV6-6,TRBJ2-7,12,CASSYTSREQYF
TRBV4-2,TRBJ1-2,15,CASSQQTGLGGGYTF